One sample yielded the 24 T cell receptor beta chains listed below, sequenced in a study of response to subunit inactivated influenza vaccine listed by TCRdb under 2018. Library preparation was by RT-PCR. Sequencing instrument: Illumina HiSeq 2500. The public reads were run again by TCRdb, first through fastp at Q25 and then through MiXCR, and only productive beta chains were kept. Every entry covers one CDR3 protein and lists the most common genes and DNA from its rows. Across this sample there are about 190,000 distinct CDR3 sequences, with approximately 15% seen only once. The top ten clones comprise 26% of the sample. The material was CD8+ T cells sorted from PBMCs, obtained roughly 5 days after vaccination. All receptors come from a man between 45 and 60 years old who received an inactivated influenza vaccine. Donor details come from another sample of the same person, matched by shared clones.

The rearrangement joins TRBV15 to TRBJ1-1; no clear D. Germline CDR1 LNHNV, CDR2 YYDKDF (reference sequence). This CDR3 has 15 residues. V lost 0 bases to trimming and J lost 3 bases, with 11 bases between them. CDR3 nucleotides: TGTGCCACCAGCAGAGAAAGGAACATACACACTGAAGCTTTCTTT. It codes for CATSRERNIHTEAFF. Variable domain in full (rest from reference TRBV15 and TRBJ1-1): DAMVIQNPRYQVTQFGKPVTLSCSQTLNHNVMYWYQQKSSQAPKLLFHYYDKDFNNEADTPDNFQSRRPNTSFCFLDIRSPGLGDTAMYLCATSRERNIHTEAFFGQGTRLTVV.

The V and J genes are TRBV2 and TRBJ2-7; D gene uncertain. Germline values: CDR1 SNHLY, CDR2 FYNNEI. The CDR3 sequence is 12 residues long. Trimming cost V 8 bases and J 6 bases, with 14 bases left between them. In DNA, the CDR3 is TGTGCCAGCGTACGGCAAACTTCCGAGCAGTACTTC. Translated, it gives CASVRQTSEQYF.

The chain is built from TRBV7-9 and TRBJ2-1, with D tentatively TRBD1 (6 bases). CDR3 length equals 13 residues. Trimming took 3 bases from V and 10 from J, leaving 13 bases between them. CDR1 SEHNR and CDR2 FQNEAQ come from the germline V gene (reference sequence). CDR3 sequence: CASSFTGKGEQFF. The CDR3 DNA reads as TGTGCCAGCAGCTTTACAGGGAAAGGCGAGCAGTTCTTC.

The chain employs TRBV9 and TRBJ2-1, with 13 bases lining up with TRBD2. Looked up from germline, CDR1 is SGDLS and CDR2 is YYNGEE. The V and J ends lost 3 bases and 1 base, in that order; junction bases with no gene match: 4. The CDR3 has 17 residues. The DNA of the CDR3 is TGTGCCAGCAGCGGAGGGACTAGCGGGATTTCCTACAATGAGCAGTTCTTC. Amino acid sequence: CASSGGTSGISYNEQFF.

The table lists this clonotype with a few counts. The CDR3 here is CASSYVWDSEETQYF. CDR3 nucleotides: TGTGCCAGCAGTTACGTATGGGACTCTGAAGAGACCCAGTACTTC. This chain connects TRBV6-2 or TRBV6-3 to TRBJ2-5; D is possibly TRBD2 (6 bases). CDR1 is MNHEY and CDR2 is SVGEGT in the germline V gene. The V end was cut by 2 bases, the J end by 3 bases, with 13 bases between. The CDR3 spans 15 residues.

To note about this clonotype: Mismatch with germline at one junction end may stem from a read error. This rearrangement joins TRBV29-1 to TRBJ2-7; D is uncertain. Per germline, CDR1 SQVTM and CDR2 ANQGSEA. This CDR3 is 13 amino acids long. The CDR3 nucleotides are TGCAGCGTTAAAGATCTAAAGGGTTACGAGCAGTACTTC. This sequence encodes CSVKDLKGYEQYF.

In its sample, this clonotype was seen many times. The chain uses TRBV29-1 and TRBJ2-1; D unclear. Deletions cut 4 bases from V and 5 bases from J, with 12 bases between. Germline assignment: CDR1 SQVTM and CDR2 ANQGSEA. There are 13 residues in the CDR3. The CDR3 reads CSVGWFPDNEQFF. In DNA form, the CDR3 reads TGCAGCGTTGGGTGGTTTCCCGACAATGAGCAGTTCTTC.

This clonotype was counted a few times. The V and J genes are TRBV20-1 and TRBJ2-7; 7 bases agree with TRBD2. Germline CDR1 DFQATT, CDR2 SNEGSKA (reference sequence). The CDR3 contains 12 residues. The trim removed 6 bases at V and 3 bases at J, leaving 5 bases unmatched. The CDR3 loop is CSARDYRYEQYF. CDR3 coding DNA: TGCAGTGCGCGGGACTACCGCTACGAGCAGTACTTC.

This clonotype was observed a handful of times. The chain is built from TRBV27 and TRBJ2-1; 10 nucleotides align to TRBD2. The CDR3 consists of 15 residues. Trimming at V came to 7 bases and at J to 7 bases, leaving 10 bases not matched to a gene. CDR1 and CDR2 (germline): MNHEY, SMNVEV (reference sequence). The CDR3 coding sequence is TGTGCCAGCAATAAAGGGCTAGCGGGAGAAAATGAGCAGTTCTTC. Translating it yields CASNKGLAGENEQFF.

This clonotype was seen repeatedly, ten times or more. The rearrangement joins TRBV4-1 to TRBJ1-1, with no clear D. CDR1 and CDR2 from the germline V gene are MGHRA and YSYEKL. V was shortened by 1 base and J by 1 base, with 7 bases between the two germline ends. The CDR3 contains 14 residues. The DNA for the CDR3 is TGCGCCAGCAGCCAAGTATCAGGGAACACTGAAGCTTTCTTT. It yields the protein CASSQVSGNTEAFF.

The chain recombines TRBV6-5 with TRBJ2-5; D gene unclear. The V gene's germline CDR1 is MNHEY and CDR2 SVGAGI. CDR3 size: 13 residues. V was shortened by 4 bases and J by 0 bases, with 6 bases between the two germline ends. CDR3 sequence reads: CASSSLNQETQYF. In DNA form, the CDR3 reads TGTGCCAGCAGTTCCCTGAACCAAGAGACCCAGTACTTC.

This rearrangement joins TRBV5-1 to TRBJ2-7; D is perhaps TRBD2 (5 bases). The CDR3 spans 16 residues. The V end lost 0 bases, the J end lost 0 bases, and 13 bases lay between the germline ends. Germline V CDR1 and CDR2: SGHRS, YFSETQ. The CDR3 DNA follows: TGCGCCAGCAGCTTGGAGGAACTAGAGAGCTCCTACGAGCAGTACTTC. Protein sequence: CASSLEELESSYEQYF.

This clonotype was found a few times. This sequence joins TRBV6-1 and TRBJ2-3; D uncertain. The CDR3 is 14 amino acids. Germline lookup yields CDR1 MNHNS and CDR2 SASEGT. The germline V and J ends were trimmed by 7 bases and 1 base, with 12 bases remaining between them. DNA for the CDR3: TGTGCCAGCACCCCAGTTGGCGGCACAGATACGCAGTATTTT. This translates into CASTPVGGTDTQYF.

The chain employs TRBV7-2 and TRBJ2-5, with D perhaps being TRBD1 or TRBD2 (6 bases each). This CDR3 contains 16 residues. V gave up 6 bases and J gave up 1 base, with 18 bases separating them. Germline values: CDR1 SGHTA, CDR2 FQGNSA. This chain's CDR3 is CASRHPPGALQETQYF. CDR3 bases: TGTGCCAGCAGACACCCCCCGGGGGCCCTCCAAGAGACCCAGTACTTC.

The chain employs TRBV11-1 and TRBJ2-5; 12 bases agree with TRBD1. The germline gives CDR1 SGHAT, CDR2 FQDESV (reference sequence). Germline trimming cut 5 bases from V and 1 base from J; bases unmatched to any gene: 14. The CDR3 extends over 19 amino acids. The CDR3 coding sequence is TGTGCCAGCAGCGGGCCGCCTCCTCGGGACAGGGGGCGCCAAGAGACCCAGTACTTC. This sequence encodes CASSGPPPRDRGRQETQYF.

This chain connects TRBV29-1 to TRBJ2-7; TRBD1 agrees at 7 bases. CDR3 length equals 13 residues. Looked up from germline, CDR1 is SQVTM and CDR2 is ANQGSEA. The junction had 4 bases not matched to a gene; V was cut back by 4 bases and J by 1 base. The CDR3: CSVVSGQSYEQYF. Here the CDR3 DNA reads TGCAGCGTTGTCTCGGGACAGTCCTACGAGCAGTACTTC.

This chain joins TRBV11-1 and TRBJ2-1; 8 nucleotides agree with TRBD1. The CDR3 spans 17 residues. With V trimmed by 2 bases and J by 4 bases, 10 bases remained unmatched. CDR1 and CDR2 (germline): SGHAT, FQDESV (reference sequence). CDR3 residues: CASSLSQGADRYNEQFF. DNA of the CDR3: TGTGCCAGCAGCTTAAGCCAGGGGGCGGACCGGTACAATGAGCAGTTCTTC.

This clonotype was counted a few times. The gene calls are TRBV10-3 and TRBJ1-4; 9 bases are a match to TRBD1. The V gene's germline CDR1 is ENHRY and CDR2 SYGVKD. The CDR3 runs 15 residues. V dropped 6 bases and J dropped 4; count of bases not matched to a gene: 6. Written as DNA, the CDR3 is TGTGCCATCAGCCGGGACAGGGAAGTTAATGAAAAACTGTTTTTT. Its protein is CAISRDREVNEKLFF.

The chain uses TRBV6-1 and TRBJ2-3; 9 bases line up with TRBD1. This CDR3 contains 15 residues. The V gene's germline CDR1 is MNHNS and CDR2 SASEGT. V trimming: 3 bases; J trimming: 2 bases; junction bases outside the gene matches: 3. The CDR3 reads CASSDTGGLTDTQYF. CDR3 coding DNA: TGTGCCAGCAGTGACACAGGGGGCCTCACAGATACGCAGTATTTT.

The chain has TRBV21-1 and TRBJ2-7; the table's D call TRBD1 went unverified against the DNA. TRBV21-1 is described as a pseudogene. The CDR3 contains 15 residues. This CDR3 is CASSEPGQGTSEQYF. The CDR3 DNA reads TGTGCCAGCAGCGAACCGGGACAGGGAACGAGCGAGCAGTACTTC.

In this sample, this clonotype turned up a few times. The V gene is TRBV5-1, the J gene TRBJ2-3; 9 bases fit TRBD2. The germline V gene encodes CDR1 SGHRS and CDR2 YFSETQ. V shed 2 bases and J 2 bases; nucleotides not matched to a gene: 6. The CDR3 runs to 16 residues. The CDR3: CASSFEAGGLTDTQYF. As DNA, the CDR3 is TGCGCCAGCAGCTTTGAAGCGGGGGGACTCACAGATACGCAGTATTTT.

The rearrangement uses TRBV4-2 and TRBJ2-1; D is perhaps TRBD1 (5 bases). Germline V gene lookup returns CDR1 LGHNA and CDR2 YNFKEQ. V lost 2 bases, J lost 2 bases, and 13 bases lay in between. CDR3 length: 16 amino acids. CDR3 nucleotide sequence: TGTGCCAGCAGCCAACGGACATCCATAACCTACAATGAGCAGTTCTTC. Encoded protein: CASSQRTSITYNEQFF.

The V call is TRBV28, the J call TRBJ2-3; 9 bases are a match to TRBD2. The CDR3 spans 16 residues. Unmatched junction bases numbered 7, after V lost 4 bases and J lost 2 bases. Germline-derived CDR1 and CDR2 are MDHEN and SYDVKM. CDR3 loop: CASSSRLAVHTDTQYF. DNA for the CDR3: TGTGCCAGCAGTTCCCGACTAGCGGTTCACACAGATACGCAGTATTTT. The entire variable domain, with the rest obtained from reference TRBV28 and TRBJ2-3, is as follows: DVKVTQSSRYLVKRTGEKVFLECVQDMDHENMFWYRQDPGLGLRLIYFSYDVKMKEKGDIPEGYSVSREKKERFSLILESASTNQTSMYLCASSSRLAVHTDTQYFGPGTRLTVL.

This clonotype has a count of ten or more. Here the CDR3 reads CASSQDPRASGRSTYEQYF. The DNA of the CDR3 is TGTGCCAGCAGCCAAGATCCTCGGGCTAGCGGGAGGTCGACCTACGAGCAGTACTTC. The chain links TRBV3-1 to TRBJ2-7; 11 bases are a match to TRBD2. Germline loops: CDR1 LGHDT, CDR2 YNNKEL (reference sequence). V gave up 0 bases and J gave up 2 bases; unmatched junction bases: 12. This CDR3 comprises 19 residues.